The next 28 T cell receptor beta chains were all read from a single sample in a study of cytomegalovirus exposure and HLA in healthy donors. Sequencing used immunoSEQ multiplex PCR; TCRdb keeps in-frame clones, though not all of them. The table records about 97,000 clones, approximately 94% of them present only once. The sequencing input was PBMCs. The receptor source for this set is a woman aged 18-29 years in good health and CMV-seronegative.

This chain connects TRBV18 to TRBJ1-5, with D possibly matching TRBD1 (6 bases). Germline V gives CDR1 KGHSH, CDR2 LQKENI. V was shortened by 6 bases and J by 1 base, with 13 bases between the two germline ends. The CDR3 contains 15 residues. CDR3 protein: CASSRDTGSNQPQHF. The CDR3 DNA sequence: TGTGCCAGCTCCCGGGACACGGGGAGCAATCAGCCCCAGCATTTT.

The chain has TRBV19 and TRBJ1-2; 9 bases match TRBD1. CDR3 length: 16 amino acids. Germline CDR1 reads LNHDA; CDR2 reads SQIVND (reference sequence). Trimming took 4 bases from V and 1 from J; bases not matched to a gene: 7. The DNA of the CDR3 is TGTGCCAGTAGTACTAGGACAGGGGCCGATAACTATGGCTACACCTTC. This encodes CASSTRTGADNYGYTF.

The chain links TRBV25-1 to TRBJ2-3, with a weak D call TRBD2 (6 bases). Germline CDR1 is MGHDK and CDR2 is SYGVNS. The V end lost 0 bases, the J end lost 2 bases, and 15 bases lay between the germline ends. CDR3 length equals 17 residues. The CDR3 DNA follows: TGTGCCAGCAGTGAATATAGGAGGGAGGCACCCACAGATACGCAGTATTTT. Amino acid sequence: CASSEYRREAPTDTQYF.

The chain employs TRBV7-2 and TRBJ2-7; 7 positions agree with TRBD2. Trimming took 1 base from V and 5 from J; bases not matched to a gene: 11. This CDR3 comprises 16 residues. Germline V lookup: CDR1 SGHTA, CDR2 FQGNSA. CDR3 residues: CASSLVYAGVKNEQYF. In DNA, the CDR3 is TGTGCCAGCAGCTTAGTTTATGCGGGGGTCAAGAACGAGCAGTACTTC.

The genes are TRBV6-1 and TRBJ2-3; 10 positions match TRBD2. V gave up 2 bases and J gave up 4 bases; unmatched junction bases: 6. Looked up from germline, CDR1 is MNHNS and CDR2 is SASEGT. This CDR3 region has 16 residues. The CDR3 reads CASSEWASGSSDTQYF. The CDR3 DNA reads TGTGCCAGCAGTGAATGGGCTAGCGGGAGTTCAGATACGCAGTATTTT.

The chain couples TRBV7-2 to TRBJ1-3; D is unresolved. Germline V gives CDR1 SGHTA, CDR2 FQGNSA. Trimming cost V 5 bases and J 4 bases, with 21 bases left between them. There are 17 residues in the CDR3. CDR3 sequence reads: CASSLRSPNLSGNTIYF. CDR3 DNA: TGTGCCAGCAGCCTACGAAGTCCCAACCTTTCAGGAAACACCATATATTTT.

V gene TRBV19 combines with J gene TRBJ1-2; 8 bases align to TRBD1. The V gene end was trimmed by 7 bases and the J gene end by 2 bases; junction bases not matched to a gene: 12. The CDR3 is 16 residues long. Germline CDR1 is LNHDA and CDR2 is SQIVND (reference sequence). In nucleotides, the CDR3 is TGTGCCAGTATGCCCAGTCGCAGGGGGCTGAACTATGGCTACACCTTC. This encodes CASMPSRRGLNYGYTF.

The chain employs TRBV5-4 and TRBJ2-3; 9 positions match TRBD1. CDR1 and CDR2 from the germline V gene are SGHNT and YYREEE (reference sequence). This CDR3 comprises 18 residues. Trimming took 5 bases from V and 3 from J; bases not matched to a gene: 16. The CDR3 nucleotides read TGTGCCAGCAGTATTCCTACTCTCCGGGACAGGGATACAGATACGCAGTATTTT. It translates to CASSIPTLRDRDTDTQYF.

The chain recombines TRBV5-5 with TRBJ2-3; TRBD1 agrees at 9 bases. V was pared by 4 bases and J by 4 bases, with 13 bases of the junction left unmatched. Germline CDR1 reads SGHKS; CDR2 reads YYEKEE (reference sequence). CDR3 length: 17 residues. Here the CDR3 DNA reads TGTGCCAGCAGCCAAACAATCCACAGGGGGCGCGCAGATACGCAGTATTTT. Encoded protein: CASSQTIHRGRADTQYF.

This chain joins TRBV7-9 and TRBJ1-1; D possibly corresponds to TRBD1 (6 bases). The CDR3 has 14 amino acids. Germline V gene data show CDR1 as SEHNR and CDR2 as FQNEAQ (reference sequence). The V gene lost 5 bases and the J gene lost 0 bases, with 10 bases spanning the gap. The CDR3 protein is CASSPRQVNTEAFF. The DNA for the CDR3 is TGTGCCAGCAGCCCCCGACAGGTGAACACTGAAGCTTTCTTT.

The chain has TRBV6-6 and TRBJ2-5; 12 nucleotides line up with TRBD2. Germline V gene data show CDR1 as MNHNY and CDR2 as SVGAGI (reference sequence). This CDR3 comprises 13 residues. DNA for the CDR3: TGTGCTCTAGCGGGGGGGCCAGGAGAGACCCAGTACTTC. It yields the protein CALAGGPGETQYF.

This chain uses TRBV7-2 with TRBJ1-2; tentatively, D is TRBD1 (6 bases). V shed 2 bases and J shed 4 bases, with 11 bases lying between them. CDR1 and CDR2 from the germline V gene are SGHTA and FQGNSA. The CDR3 extends over 14 amino acids. CDR3 protein: CASSLPQGIYGYTF. For the CDR3, the DNA is TGTGCCAGCAGCTTACCCCAGGGGATCTATGGCTACACCTTC.

This rearrangement joins TRBV6-5 to TRBJ2-7, with a weak D call TRBD2 (5 bases). CDR1 is MNHEY, CDR2 SVGAGI, per germline. The CDR3 totals 13 residues. Trimming took 8 bases from V and 2 from J, leaving 13 bases between them. The CDR3 protein is CASGPRGTYEQYF. As DNA, the CDR3 is TGTGCCAGCGGGCCCCGGGGTACCTACGAGCAGTACTTC.

The chain uses TRBV15 and TRBJ2-3; 14 positions match TRBD2. The germline V gene has CDR1 LNHNV and CDR2 YYDKDF (reference sequence). The CDR3 has 15 residues. V lost 4 bases, J lost 7 bases, and 4 bases stayed unmatched. The CDR3 nucleotides are TGTGCCACCAGCACGACTAGCGGGGGGGTGAATACGCAGTATTTT. Translation gives CATSTTSGGVNTQYF.

This chain connects TRBV7-9 to TRBJ2-2; 8 bases agree with TRBD2. The germline V gene has CDR1 SEHNR and CDR2 FQNEAQ (reference sequence). The CDR3 has 19 amino acids. Losses at the gene ends were 4 bases for V and 5 bases for J; bases not matched to a gene: 18. In DNA, the CDR3 is TGTGCCAGCAGCTCACTAACCCAAGCGGGCAGCGGGGGTACCGGGGAGCTGTTTTTT. This sequence encodes CASSSLTQAGSGGTGELFF.

The genes are TRBV6-5 and TRBJ2-5; D perhaps matches TRBD2 (7 bases). There are 15 residues in the CDR3. Germline CDR1 MNHEY, CDR2 SVGAGI. Trimming took off 0 bases at V and 4 bases at J, with 12 bases between the two ends. Here the CDR3 reads CASSYSGGRRETQYF. CDR3 sequence (DNA): TGTGCCAGCAGTTACTCCGGGGGGCGTAGAGAGACCCAGTACTTC.

The V gene is TRBV20-1, the J gene TRBJ1-1; D is undetermined. The CDR3 is 11 residues long. Trimming took 3 bases from V and 11 from J, leaving 13 bases between them. Germline values: CDR1 DFQATT, CDR2 SNEGSKA (reference sequence). The CDR3 region has the DNA TGCAGTGCTAGGGAGGAGGGAGGGGCTTTCTTT. It translates to CSAREEGGAFF.

The chain combines TRBV18 with TRBJ1-2; TRBD1 matches 7 bases. Germline V gene lookup returns CDR1 KGHSH and CDR2 LQKENI. The CDR3 is 12 residues long. J lost 7 bases, V lost 3 bases, and 2 bases had no gene match. CDR3 amino acids: CASSPDRAGYTF. The CDR3 nucleotides read TGTGCCAGCTCACCCGACAGGGCTGGCTACACCTTC.

The V gene is TRBV13, the J gene TRBJ2-1; 8 bases are shared with TRBD1. The length of the CDR3 is 13 residues. V gave up 3 bases and J gave up 8 bases; unmatched junction bases: 3. CDR1 is PRHDT, CDR2 FYEKMQ, per germline (reference sequence). The DNA of the CDR3 is TGTGCCAGCAGCTTCGGACAGGGCTATGAGCAGTTCTTC. This translates into CASSFGQGYEQFF.

This chain uses TRBV5-1 with TRBJ2-1, with TRBD2 matching over 10 bases. The CDR3 is 15 amino acids. V shed 6 bases and J 3 bases; nucleotides not matched to a gene: 6. The germline gives CDR1 SGHRS, CDR2 YFSETQ. Here the CDR3 reads CASKARTSGYNEQFF. The DNA of the CDR3 is TGCGCCAGCAAAGCCCGGACTAGCGGCTACAATGAGCAGTTCTTC.

V gene TRBV7-9 combines with J gene TRBJ2-7; TRBD2 agrees at 10 bases. CDR3 length: 13 residues. Germline V lookup: CDR1 SEHNR, CDR2 FQNEAQ (reference sequence). Germline trimming cut 4 bases from V and 4 bases from J; bases unmatched to any gene: 1. The CDR3 loop reads CASSSSGSYEQYF. CDR3 DNA: TGTGCCAGCAGCTCTAGCGGGAGTTACGAGCAGTACTTC.

The chain joins TRBV7-6 to TRBJ2-2, with D possibly being TRBD2 (6 bases). The germline V gene encodes CDR1 SGHVS and CDR2 FNYEAQ. V dropped 5 bases and J dropped 1 base, with 14 bases sitting between them. CDR3 length equals 16 residues. The CDR3 DNA reads as TGTGCCAGCAGCCCAGTCGACGGGAGGAACACCGGGGAGCTGTTTTTT. Encoded protein: CASSPVDGRNTGELFF.

The V gene is TRBV6-1, the J gene TRBJ1-5, with D maybe TRBD1 (5 bases). The CDR3 contains 15 residues. The V end lost 6 bases, the J end lost 2 bases, and 14 bases lay between the germline ends. Germline assignment: CDR1 MNHNS and CDR2 SASEGT. Here the CDR3 reads CASRGVGLGNQPQHF. Written as DNA, the CDR3 is TGTGCCAGCAGGGGGGTGGGACTGGGCAATCAGCCCCAGCATTTT.

This clone has a single count. The rearrangement uses TRBV27 and TRBJ2-3, with D possibly matching TRBD2 (6 bases). There are 15 residues in the CDR3. The germline V and J ends were trimmed by 2 bases and 3 bases, with 12 bases remaining between them. From germline, CDR1 is MNHEY and CDR2 SMNVEV (reference sequence). CDR3 in amino acids: CASSLGRGRTDTQYF. DNA for the CDR3: TGTGCCAGCAGTTTAGGGCGGGGTCGGACAGATACGCAGTATTTT.

CDR3 region: CASIDLQGRGLADTQYF. The CDR3 DNA reads TGTGCCAGCATCGACCTGCAGGGCAGGGGCCTCGCAGATACGCAGTATTTT. This chain connects TRBV7-9 to TRBJ2-3; TRBD1 might be the D (6 bases). V lost 7 bases to trimming and J lost 4 bases, with 24 bases between them. CDR3 length equals 17 residues. From germline, CDR1 is SEHNR and CDR2 FQNEAQ (reference sequence).

The rearrangement links TRBV5-6 to TRBJ1-2, with 7 nucleotides matching TRBD1. The CDR3 contains 14 residues. With 2 bases clipped from V and 4 bases from J, the junction kept 5 bases outside the gene matches. CDR1 is SGHDT, CDR2 YYEEEE, per germline. CDR3 protein: CASSFRGGAYGYTF. In DNA, the CDR3 is TGTGCCAGCAGCTTCCGAGGGGGCGCCTATGGCTACACCTTC. Drawing the rest from reference TRBV5-6 and TRBJ1-2, the complete variable domain is DAGVTQSPTHLIKTRGQQVTLRCSPKSGHDTVSWYQQALGQGPQFIFQYYEEEERQRGNFPDRFSGHQFPNYSSELNVNALLLGDSALYLCASSFRGGAYGYTFGSGTRLTVV.

The rearrangement joins TRBV6-5 to TRBJ2-7; D is possibly TRBD1 (6 bases). The CDR3 loop spans 14 amino acids. Germline values: CDR1 MNHEY, CDR2 SVGAGI. Deletions cut 3 bases from V and 2 bases from J, with 11 bases between. DNA for the CDR3: TGTGCCAGCAGTTATCAACAGGGTACCTACGAGCAGTACTTC. Amino acids: CASSYQQGTYEQYF.

The rearrangement joins TRBV4-1 to TRBJ2-7, with D possibly being TRBD2 (5 bases). CDR1 is MGHRA and CDR2 is YSYEKL in the germline V gene. V lost 4 bases, J lost 5 bases, and 15 bases lay in between. The CDR3 is made up of 14 amino acids. CDR3 sequence (DNA): TGCGCCAGCAGCCCCCGGTCCATGACTAACGAGCAGTACTTC. This encodes CASSPRSMTNEQYF.